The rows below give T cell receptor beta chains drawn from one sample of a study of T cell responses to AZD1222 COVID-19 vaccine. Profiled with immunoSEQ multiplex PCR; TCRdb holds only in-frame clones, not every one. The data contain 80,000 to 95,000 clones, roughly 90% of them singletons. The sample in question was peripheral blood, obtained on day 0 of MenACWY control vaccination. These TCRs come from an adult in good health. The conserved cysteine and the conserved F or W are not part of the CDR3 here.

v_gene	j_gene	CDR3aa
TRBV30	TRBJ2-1	AWSGLGGYNEQF
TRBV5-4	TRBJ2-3	ASSFRLAGSDTQY
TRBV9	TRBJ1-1	ASSVGQGAEATEAF
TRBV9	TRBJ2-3	ASSVGLAGGALAQY
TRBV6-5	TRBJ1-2	ASNRGGGARGYT
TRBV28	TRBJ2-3	ASQMWTSGRSTDTQY
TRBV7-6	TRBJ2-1	ASIPVGGKISYNEQF
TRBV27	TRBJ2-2	ASSSVELGELF
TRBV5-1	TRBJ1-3	ASSLEGQGAGNTIY
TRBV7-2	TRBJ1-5	ASSLKNRGGGNQPQH
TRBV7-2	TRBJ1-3	ASSLEDSRFSGNTIY
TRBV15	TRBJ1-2	ATSRGDRDYGYT
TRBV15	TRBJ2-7	ATSRGGLAAYEQY
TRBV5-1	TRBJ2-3	ASSLTRRATDTQY
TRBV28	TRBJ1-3	ASRASGGNTIY
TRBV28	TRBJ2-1	ASSFADPGRKQF
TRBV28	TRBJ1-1	ASSFDGNTEAF
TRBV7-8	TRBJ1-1	ASSTTGRTEAF
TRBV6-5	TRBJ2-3	ASSWVLRPDTQY
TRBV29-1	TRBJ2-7	SVGGTSETFSYEQY
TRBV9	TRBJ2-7	ASSPYEAYSYEQY
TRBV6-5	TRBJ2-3	ASSFVQQLTDTQY
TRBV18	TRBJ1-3	ASSPSYTGRENTIY
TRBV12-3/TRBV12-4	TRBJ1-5	ASSSSNNQPQH
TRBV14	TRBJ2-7	ASSQVRGYEQY
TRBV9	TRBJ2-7	ASSVGMARGRYEQY
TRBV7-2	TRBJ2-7	ASSLVQERYEQY
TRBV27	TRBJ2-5	ASSLSPNLGETQY
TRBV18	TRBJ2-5	ASSPLGRYGETQY
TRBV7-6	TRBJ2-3	ASSLGLSSADTQY
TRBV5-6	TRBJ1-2	ASSSPKTEYYGYT
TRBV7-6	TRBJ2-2	ASSPGLQITKGELF
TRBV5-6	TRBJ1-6	ASSFRTLASPLH
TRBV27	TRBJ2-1	ASSLEGWGHEQF